The present TCR beta chain was sequenced within a study of shared clonotypes between healthy human individuals. Study overall: Contributing individuals were two females and three males aged 18 to 49. Study-wide results and limits: Donor clonotype sharing was expected to depend on sequencing depth. Generally, naive subsets came out with larger estimated richness than memory subsets.

Methods used by the authors: As immunoSEQ supplied junction-only sequences (without quality scores), filtering differed. Clones were read by immunoSEQ multiplex PCR, and TCRdb kept only the in-frame ones, dropping some. V and J calls and clone size are copied from that table; D and trimming were computed from the DNA. Here the sample spans some 2,000,000 clones, just under 95% being singletons. CD45RO-negative cells were positively selected for CCR7, leaving out terminally differentiated effector memory CD45RA+ cells. On this clone itself: The antigen is not known. In the same sample, other DNA sequences code for this CDR3.

The CDR3 extends over 14 amino acids. In germline, CDR1 is LGHNA, CDR2 YSLEER. Trimming removed 1 base at V and 3 bases at J, with 6 bases between. The rearrangement joins TRBV4-3 to TRBJ2-2; weak D call: TRBD1 (5 bases). Sequenced material: naive CD8+ T cells sorted from blood. The TCR sequence derives from a man aged 18 to 29 in good health. The CDR3 protein is CASSQVGDTGELFF. Written as DNA, the CDR3 is TGCGCCAGCAGCCAAGTAGGGGACACCGGGGAGCTGTTTTTT.